The 31 T cell receptor beta chains below were found in one sample sequenced in a study of Graves' ophthalmopathy and Graves' hyperthyroidism. Amplifying from RNA transcripts, the study obtained TCR beta CDR3 regions. First-round RT-PCR relied on HTBI primers, and a second-round multiplex PCR came next. TCRdb independently ran MiXCR on the multiplex PCR reads; one entry per CDR3 protein. The sample lists approximately 160,000 distinct CDR3 sequences, roughly 36% occurring once. Sequencing was done on a sample of peripheral blood. The receptors originated from a man under 40 with Graves' ophthalmopathy.

This clonotype has a count of ten or more. The chain recombines TRBV4-1 with TRBJ1-1; D is unclear. V lost 0 bases to trimming and J lost 0 bases, with 11 bases between them. The CDR3 consists of 16 residues. CDR1 is MGHRA and CDR2 is YSYEKL in the germline V gene. The CDR3 here is CASSQDAQGMNTEAFF. In nucleotides, the CDR3 is TGCGCCAGCAGCCAAGATGCCCAAGGGATGAACACTGAAGCTTTCTTT.

CDR3 amino acids: CASSYDRSYGYTF. CDR3 nucleotide sequence: TGTGCCAGCAGTTATGACAGGTCCTATGGCTACACCTTC. The V call is TRBV6-2 or TRBV6-3, the J call TRBJ1-2, with D perhaps TRBD1 (6 bases). Germline CDR1 reads MNHEY; CDR2 reads SVGEGT. The CDR3 covers 13 residues. Trimming pared 3 bases from V and 4 bases from J, leaving 9 bases between.

The sample holds one count of this clonotype. The rearrangement links TRBV12-3 or TRBV12-4 to TRBJ2-2, with 8 bases that match TRBD1. Trimming at V came to 5 bases and at J to 5 bases, leaving 10 bases not matched to a gene. The CDR3 is 16 amino acids. This CDR3 is CASSPGQGKGTGELFF. CDR3 sequence (DNA): TGTGCCAGCAGTCCAGGACAGGGAAAGGGGACCGGGGAGCTGTTTTTT.

The gene calls are TRBV28 and TRBJ2-5; TRBD2 matches 9 bases. The trim removed 5 bases at V and 5 bases at J, leaving 12 bases unmatched. The CDR3 contains 16 residues. The V gene's germline CDR1 is MDHEN and CDR2 SYDVKM. DNA for the CDR3: TGTGCCAGCAGTCCCCCCCTTAGCGGGAGTTGGGAGACCCAGTACTTC. Its translation: CASSPPLSGSWETQYF.

In this sample, this clonotype turned up many times. The rearrangement uses TRBV6-5 and TRBJ1-1; D gene ambiguous. Germline assignment: CDR1 MNHEY and CDR2 SVGAGI. The V end was cut by 0 bases, the J end by 1 base, with 9 bases between. The CDR3 consists of 15 residues. CDR3 amino acids: CASSYSKPGNTEAFF. DNA for the CDR3: TGTGCCAGCAGTTACTCGAAGCCAGGGAACACTGAAGCTTTCTTT.

This clonotype was counted many times. The V and J genes are TRBV28 and TRBJ2-7; 7 bases agree with TRBD1. CDR3 length: 17 residues. CDR1 MDHEN and CDR2 SYDVKM come from the germline V gene. Unmatched junction bases numbered 14, after V lost 5 bases and J lost 1 base. This CDR3 reads CASSLITEGAASYEQYF. CDR3 nucleotides: TGTGCCAGCAGTCTCATAACCGAGGGGGCCGCTTCCTACGAGCAGTACTTC.

In this sample, this clonotype turned up once. The V call is TRBV30, the J call TRBJ2-7; 10 nucleotides match TRBD2. Germline V gene sequence: CDR1 GTSNPN, CDR2 SVGIG (reference sequence). This CDR3 has 13 residues. Losses at the gene ends were 3 bases for V and 3 bases for J; bases not matched to a gene: 2. DNA for the CDR3: TGTGCCTGGAGCGGACTAGCGGTCTACGAGCAGTACTTC. This codes for CAWSGLAVYEQYF.

The chain couples TRBV28 to TRBJ2-7, with 7 bases lining up with TRBD1. Per germline, CDR1 MDHEN and CDR2 SYDVKM. This CDR3 comprises 13 residues. The J segment lost 7 bases and the V segment lost 7 bases, leaving 10 bases of the junction unmatched. The CDR3 nucleotides are TGTGCCAGCATTGGGACAGCCCCTTGGGAGCAGTACTTC. Translation gives CASIGTAPWEQYF.

J is TRBJ2-7 and V is TRBV15, with TRBD1 matching 9 bases. Germline CDR1 LNHNV, CDR2 YYDKDF (reference sequence). V dropped 1 base and J dropped 4; count of bases not matched to a gene: 5. The CDR3 totals 15 residues. CDR3 nucleotides: TGTGCCACCAGCAGAGCCGGGACAGGGAGGTACGAGCAGTACTTC. Protein: CATSRAGTGRYEQYF.

The chain is built from TRBV7-2 and TRBJ1-1, with no clear D. V was pared by 5 bases and J by 0 bases, with 10 bases between. The CDR3 is 14 amino acids. Germline V lookup: CDR1 SGHTA, CDR2 FQGNSA. The CDR3 coding sequence is TGTGCCAGCAGCCCAACATCGATGAACACTGAAGCTTTCTTT. Encoded protein: CASSPTSMNTEAFF.

This clonotype was detected ten times or more. The chain employs TRBV30 and TRBJ2-7; the match to TRBD2 covers 13 bases. CDR1 and CDR2 (germline): GTSNPN, SVGIG (reference sequence). The CDR3 runs 16 residues. The V and J ends lost 4 bases and 3 bases, in that order; junction bases with no gene match: 9. The DNA for the CDR3 is TGTGCCTGGAACCCAACAAGGACTAGCGGGAGCTACGAGCAGTACTTC. Encoded protein: CAWNPTRTSGSYEQYF.

This clonotype was counted at least ten times. The rearrangement joins TRBV29-1 to TRBJ2-5; possibly TRBD2 for D (7 bases). Germline V gene sequence: CDR1 SQVTM, CDR2 ANQGSEA. The V end lost 3 bases, the J end lost 5 bases, and 13 bases lay between the germline ends. This CDR3 is 13 amino acids long. The DNA of the CDR3 is TGCAGCGTTGAGGTTGGGAGGGGGGAGACCCAGTACTTC. Its protein is CSVEVGRGETQYF.

In its sample, this clonotype was seen many times. This sequence joins TRBV25-1 and TRBJ2-7, with D unresolved. Trimming cost V 8 bases and J 1 base, with 6 bases left between them. This CDR3 is 11 amino acids long. Germline CDR1 MGHDK, CDR2 SYGVNS. This CDR3 reads CASLPSYEQYF. As DNA, the CDR3 is TGTGCCAGCCTCCCTTCCTACGAGCAGTACTTC.

The rearrangement links TRBV12-3 or TRBV12-4 to TRBJ2-7, with TRBD1 matching 7 bases. CDR3 length: 15 amino acids. Trimming took 6 bases from V and 0 from J; bases not matched to a gene: 8. This CDR3 is CASSPGTELSYEQYF. In nucleotides, the CDR3 is TGTGCCAGCAGCCCCGGGACAGAGCTCTCCTACGAGCAGTACTTC.

The table lists this clonotype with many counts. This CDR3 is CASSLRQRYYF. As DNA, the CDR3 is TGTGCCAGCAGTTTAAGACAGAGGTATTACTTC. The chain employs TRBV28 and TRBJ2-7, with TRBD1 as a possible D gene (5 bases). The V end lost 2 bases, the J end lost 13 bases, and 12 bases lay between the germline ends. The CDR3 is 11 residues long. Germline V lookup: CDR1 MDHEN, CDR2 SYDVKM.

The V and J genes are TRBV2 and TRBJ2-5; D remains ambiguous. CDR1 and CDR2 (germline): SNHLY, FYNNEI. The CDR3 sequence is 14 residues long. The ends were cut back, 2 bases at V and 1 base at J, with 8 bases in the middle. CDR3 protein: CASSEMGSQETQYF. CDR3 nucleotide sequence: TGTGCCAGCAGTGAAATGGGGTCCCAAGAGACCCAGTACTTC.

The sample holds many counts of this clonotype. The chain employs TRBV6-1 and TRBJ2-7; 9 nucleotides align to TRBD2. Germline lookup yields CDR1 MNHNS and CDR2 SASEGT. Unmatched junction bases numbered 7, after V lost 2 bases and J lost 5 bases. The CDR3 runs to 15 residues. CDR3 nucleotide sequence: TGTGCCAGCAGTGAACGCTTAGCGGGAGCCGACGAGCAGTACTTC. Protein sequence: CASSERLAGADEQYF.

The J gene is TRBJ2-7, the V gene TRBV24-1, with TRBD1 identical over 8 bases. Germline V gives CDR1 KGHDR, CDR2 SFDVKD. V trimming: 3 bases; J trimming: 1 base; junction bases outside the gene matches: 10. CDR3 size: 17 residues. The CDR3 loop is CATSDPPGQATSYEQYF. CDR3 DNA sequence: TGTGCCACCAGTGATCCGCCGGGACAGGCAACTTCCTACGAGCAGTACTTC.

The genes are TRBV6-2 or TRBV6-3 and TRBJ2-5; 9 bases are a match to TRBD1. The CDR3 length is 15 residues. Germline CDR1 is MNHEY and CDR2 is SVGEGT. Unmatched junction bases numbered 5, after V lost 2 bases and J lost 4 bases. This chain's CDR3 is CASSYTGQGGETQYF. Written as DNA, the CDR3 is TGTGCCAGCAGTTACACGGGACAGGGCGGAGAGACCCAGTACTTC.

This clonotype was detected many times. The V call is TRBV20-1, the J call TRBJ2-5, with a possible D match to TRBD2 (7 bases). The CDR3 runs to 13 residues. V was pared by 1 base and J by 5 bases, with 11 bases between. Germline V gives CDR1 DFQATT, CDR2 SNEGSKA (reference sequence). The CDR3 DNA sequence: TGCAGTGCTAGAGGGGGGGGCCGGGAGACCCAGTACTTC. This codes for CSARGGGRETQYF.

This clonotype has at least ten counts. The chain joins TRBV12-3 or TRBV12-4 to TRBJ2-5; D is possibly TRBD1 or TRBD2 (7 bases each). The CDR3 is 14 residues long. Trimming cost V 6 bases and J 5 bases, with 16 bases left between them. The CDR3 DNA reads as TGTGCCAGCAGCCTAGGGAGGGGGCGTGAGACCCAGTACTTC. This translates into CASSLGRGRETQYF.

This clonotype was seen only once. The rearrangement joins TRBV6-1 to TRBJ1-1; 8 bases fit TRBD1. Germline values: CDR1 MNHNS, CDR2 SASEGT. With 5 bases clipped from V and 3 bases from J, the junction kept 8 bases outside the gene matches. The length of the CDR3 is 15 residues. This chain's CDR3 is CASSIYRGRYTEAFF. The CDR3 region has the DNA TGTGCCAGCAGTATTTACAGGGGGAGATACACTGAAGCTTTCTTT.

This clonotype occurred many times. The rearrangement links TRBV12-3 or TRBV12-4 to TRBJ2-7; either TRBD1 or TRBD2 may supply D (6 bases each). This CDR3 has 11 amino acids. V lost 3 bases and J lost 10, with 10 bases in between. CDR3 nucleotides: TGTGCCAGCAGTTTTGGGGGGCGACAGTACTTC. Translating it yields CASSFGGRQYF.

This clonotype was recorded at least ten times. The CDR3 DNA is TGTGCCAGCAGCGTAGGGGGGGCCGGTCAGCCCCAGCATTTT. It translates to CASSVGGAGQPQHF. The rearrangement joins TRBV9 to TRBJ1-5; possibly TRBD1 for D (6 bases). This CDR3 comprises 14 residues. Trimming removed 0 bases from V and 6 bases from J, with 10 bases in between. Germline values: CDR1 SGDLS, CDR2 YYNGEE.

Many counts were recorded for this clonotype. The genes are TRBV6-2 or TRBV6-3 and TRBJ2-7; D not certain. Germline V gene lookup returns CDR1 MNHEY and CDR2 SVGEGT. V was trimmed by 2 bases and J by 6 bases, leaving 20 bases between them. The CDR3 runs to 16 residues. The CDR3 here is CASSYPRWRTYGEQYF. Here the CDR3 DNA reads TGTGCCAGCAGTTACCCTCGTTGGCGGACCTATGGCGAGCAGTACTTC.

This clonotype was picked up many times. The rearrangement links TRBV28 to TRBJ2-2; 7 bases fit TRBD1. Germline lookup yields CDR1 MDHEN and CDR2 SYDVKM. J gave up 6 bases and V 11 bases, and 6 bases lay outside the gene matches. There are 12 residues in the CDR3. The CDR3 DNA is TGTGCCTCCCAAGGGGGCCCCGGGGAGCTGTTTTTT. Translation gives CASQGGPGELFF.

This clonotype was observed a handful of times. The chain couples TRBV12-3 or TRBV12-4 to TRBJ2-4, with D possibly being TRBD1 (6 bases). V lost 10 bases, J lost 3 bases, and 13 bases lay in between. The CDR3 runs 13 residues. The CDR3 DNA reads TGTGCCAACTCGGACAGTGGCAAAAACATTCAGTACTTC. Translation: CANSDSGKNIQYF.

This clonotype was recorded many times. The V gene is TRBV28, the J gene TRBJ2-7; no clear D gene. V shed 5 bases and J shed 6 bases, with 8 bases lying between them. CDR1 is MDHEN and CDR2 is SYDVKM in the germline V gene. The CDR3 extends over 11 amino acids. The CDR3 bases are TGTGCCAGCAGTACCCCTTCCGAGCAGTACTTC. Protein: CASSTPSEQYF.

This clonotype occurred many times. This chain links TRBV12-3 or TRBV12-4 with TRBJ2-2, with D unclear. The CDR3 contains 15 residues. V lost 1 base and J 6 bases, leaving 12 bases between the germline ends. CDR3 bases: TGTGCCAGCAGTTTAGGGGGATTAGGAGCCGGGGAGCTGTTTTTT. It specifies CASSLGGLGAGELFF.

This clonotype was found many times. The CDR3 loop is CSASDPWGLTTEAFF. CDR3 bases: TGCAGTGCTAGTGATCCTTGGGGGCTAACCACTGAAGCTTTCTTT. The chain employs TRBV20-1 and TRBJ1-1, with a tentative D call TRBD1 (6 bases). The ends were cut back, 3 bases at V and 4 bases at J, with 18 bases in the middle. This CDR3 has 15 amino acids. Germline values: CDR1 DFQATT, CDR2 SNEGSKA (reference sequence).

This clonotype was seen only a few times. V gene TRBV6-2 or TRBV6-3 combines with J gene TRBJ2-7; weak D call: TRBD2 (6 bases). Germline assignment: CDR1 MNHEY and CDR2 SVGEGT. CDR3 size: 14 residues. Trimming left V 2 bases short and J 1 base short, with 9 bases between. The CDR3 loop is CASSYRLASYEQYF. CDR3 nucleotide sequence: TGTGCCAGCAGTTACCGGCTAGCGTCCTACGAGCAGTACTTC.